A selection of T cell receptor beta chains follows, all from one sample in a study of blood T cell repertoires in COVID-19. Generated by immunoSEQ multiplex PCR, the TCRdb table keeps only in-frame clones and is missing some. In the table there are 150,000 to 200,000 clones, roughly 84% of which are singletons. Material for sequencing was peripheral blood. These receptors were obtained from a woman aged 80 or over with active or convalescent COVID-19. The CDR3 runs from the conserved cysteine through the conserved F or W. A D gene is named only where the DNA matches it firmly. Clone size is shown for a subset of rows, as once, few, many or a class of expanded clone.

v_call: TRBV12-3/TRBV12-4; d_call: -; clone_size: -; j_call: TRBJ1-1; cdr3_aa: CASSFRGNTEAFF; cdr3_nt: TGTGCCAGCAGTTTTCGAGGGAACACTGAAGCTTTCTTT
v_call: TRBV3-1/TRBV3-2; d_call: -; clone_size: -; j_call: TRBJ1-6; cdr3_aa: CASGPYNSPLHF; cdr3_nt: TGTGCCAGCGGGCCCTATAATTCACCCCTCCACTTT
v_call: TRBV5-4; d_call: -; clone_size: once; j_call: TRBJ1-2; cdr3_aa: CASSPGVLEDYGYTF; cdr3_nt: TGTGCCAGCAGCCCGGGGGTTTTAGAGGACTATGGCTACACCTTC
v_call: TRBV30; d_call: TRBD1; clone_size: -; j_call: TRBJ1-2; cdr3_aa: CAWRGQGVYGYTF; cdr3_nt: TGTGCCTGGAGGGGACAGGGGGTCTATGGCTACACCTTC
v_call: TRBV6-5; d_call: -; clone_size: -; j_call: TRBJ2-7; cdr3_aa: CASRQGAAYEQYF; cdr3_nt: TGTGCCAGCAGACAGGGAGCCGCCTACGAGCAGTACTTC
v_call: TRBV19; d_call: TRBD1; clone_size: -; j_call: TRBJ1-2; cdr3_aa: CASRGDRGYGYTF; cdr3_nt: TGTGCCAGTAGGGGGGACAGGGGATATGGCTACACCTTC
v_call: TRBV20-1; d_call: TRBD1; clone_size: -; j_call: TRBJ1-2; cdr3_aa: CSASLLDRASGYTF; cdr3_nt: TGCAGTGCTAGTCTTTTGGACAGGGCTTCTGGCTACACCTTC
v_call: TRBV5-6; d_call: TRBD2; clone_size: -; j_call: TRBJ2-7; cdr3_aa: CASSLLAGQDEQYF; cdr3_nt: TGTGCCAGCAGCCTTCTAGCGGGTCAGGACGAGCAGTACTTC
v_call: TRBV18; d_call: -; clone_size: -; j_call: TRBJ2-1; cdr3_aa: CASSPQAQSSYNEQFF; cdr3_nt: TGTGCCAGCTCACCACAAGCTCAAAGCTCCTACAATGAGCAGTTCTTC
v_call: TRBV12-5; d_call: TRBD1; clone_size: -; j_call: TRBJ1-2; cdr3_aa: CASGSYPGTGYGYTF; cdr3_nt: TGTGCTAGTGGCTCCTACCCTGGGACAGGCTATGGCTACACCTTC
v_call: TRBV30; d_call: -; clone_size: -; j_call: TRBJ2-4; cdr3_aa: CAWTPGGRNIQYF; cdr3_nt: TGTGCCTGGACCCCAGGAGGTCGAAACATTCAGTACTTC
v_call: TRBV19; d_call: -; clone_size: -; j_call: TRBJ1-2; cdr3_aa: CASSPDRFWAQGYTF; cdr3_nt: TGTGCCAGTAGCCCTGACAGGTTTTGGGCTCAAGGCTACACCTTC
v_call: TRBV7-9; d_call: -; clone_size: -; j_call: TRBJ2-7; cdr3_aa: CASSLRRDRERDEQYF; cdr3_nt: TGTGCCAGCAGCTTACGGAGGGACAGAGAAAGGGACGAGCAGTACTTC
v_call: TRBV6-5; d_call: -; clone_size: -; j_call: TRBJ1-1; cdr3_aa: CASWVQGRFTEAFF; cdr3_nt: TGTGCCAGCTGGGTCCAGGGGCGGTTCACTGAAGCTTTCTTT
v_call: TRBV6-5; d_call: -; clone_size: -; j_call: TRBJ1-6; cdr3_aa: CASIATRDSPLHF; cdr3_nt: TGTGCCAGCATCGCCACACGGGATTCACCCCTCCACTTT
v_call: TRBV18; d_call: -; clone_size: -; j_call: TRBJ1-1; cdr3_aa: CASSQAPKGTEAFF; cdr3_nt: TGTGCCAGCTCCCAGGCACCCAAGGGGACTGAAGCTTTCTTT
v_call: TRBV29-1; d_call: TRBD2; clone_size: once; j_call: TRBJ2-2; cdr3_aa: CSALGLADSTGELFF; cdr3_nt: TGCAGCGCCCTGGGACTAGCGGATTCTACCGGGGAGCTGTTTTTT
v_call: TRBV7-2; d_call: -; clone_size: -; j_call: TRBJ1-4; cdr3_aa: CASSLQGTTNEKLFF; cdr3_nt: TGTGCCAGCAGCCTACAGGGAACAACTAATGAAAAACTGTTTTTT
v_call: TRBV14; d_call: -; clone_size: once; j_call: TRBJ1-4; cdr3_aa: CASSPLTGSNEKLFF; cdr3_nt: TGTGCCAGCAGCCCTTTAACAGGGTCTAATGAAAAACTGTTTTTT
v_call: TRBV6-2/TRBV6-3; d_call: -; clone_size: -; j_call: TRBJ2-7; cdr3_aa: CASIPLRGPREQYF; cdr3_nt: TGTGCCAGCATCCCTTTGCGGGGGCCCAGGGAGCAGTACTTC
v_call: TRBV14; d_call: -; clone_size: few; j_call: TRBJ1-2; cdr3_aa: CASSQGREGDTF; cdr3_nt: TGTGCCAGCAGCCAAGGCAGGGAGGGAGACACCTTC
v_call: TRBV10-3; d_call: -; clone_size: few; j_call: TRBJ1-6; cdr3_aa: CAISRGEGNSPLHF; cdr3_nt: TGTGCCATCAGTAGGGGCGAAGGTAATTCACCCCTCCACTTT
v_call: TRBV7-2; d_call: TRBD1; clone_size: -; j_call: TRBJ2-1; cdr3_aa: CASSLTDTRQGGNEQFF; cdr3_nt: TGTGCCAGCAGCTTAACCGACACTCGACAGGGGGGGAATGAGCAGTTCTTC
v_call: TRBV10-3; d_call: -; clone_size: -; j_call: TRBJ1-5; cdr3_aa: CATSLSGGGVNQPQHF; cdr3_nt: TGTGCCACCTCCCTTTCGGGCGGCGGGGTCAATCAGCCCCAGCATTTT
v_call: TRBV24-1; d_call: -; clone_size: -; j_call: TRBJ2-1; cdr3_aa: CATSDLTSQQFF; cdr3_nt: TGTGCCACCAGTGATTTGACTAGTCAGCAGTTCTTC
v_call: TRBV7-8; d_call: -; clone_size: -; j_call: TRBJ2-5; cdr3_aa: CASSLYRIVETQYF; cdr3_nt: TGTGCCAGCAGCTTGTACAGGATCGTAGAGACCCAGTACTTC
v_call: TRBV19; d_call: -; clone_size: few; j_call: TRBJ1-4; cdr3_aa: CASSLHRESAEKLFF; cdr3_nt: TGTGCCAGTAGTCTGCACAGGGAGTCGGCGGAAAAACTGTTTTTT
v_call: TRBV5-8; d_call: TRBD1; clone_size: -; j_call: TRBJ1-5; cdr3_aa: CASSPADRAVQPQHF; cdr3_nt: TGTGCCAGCAGCCCGGCGGACAGGGCGGTGCAGCCCCAGCATTTT
v_call: TRBV6-1; d_call: -; clone_size: -; j_call: TRBJ1-2; cdr3_aa: CASSEAYLMPYYGYTF; cdr3_nt: TGTGCCAGCAGTGAAGCCTACCTTATGCCCTACTATGGCTACACCTTC
v_call: TRBV6-2/TRBV6-3; d_call: -; clone_size: many; j_call: TRBJ1-1; cdr3_aa: CASNPGRGNTEAFF; cdr3_nt: TGTGCCAGCAACCCGGGAAGGGGGAACACTGAAGCTTTCTTT
v_call: TRBV4-3; d_call: TRBD1; clone_size: -; j_call: TRBJ1-2; cdr3_aa: CASSQDPGQVGKHGYTF; cdr3_nt: TGCGCCAGCAGCCAAGACCCCGGACAGGTGGGGAAACATGGCTACACCTTC
v_call: TRBV18; d_call: TRBD1; clone_size: -; j_call: TRBJ1-5; cdr3_aa: CASSLLRQGQPQHF; cdr3_nt: TGTGCCAGCTCACTACTTCGACAGGGACAGCCCCAGCATTTT
v_call: TRBV7-3; d_call: -; clone_size: -; j_call: TRBJ2-2; cdr3_aa: CASSQTVNTGELFF; cdr3_nt: TGTGCCAGCAGCCAGACAGTAAACACCGGGGAGCTGTTTTTT
v_call: TRBV5-6; d_call: -; clone_size: -; j_call: TRBJ1-5; cdr3_aa: CASSLSAEHGSQPQHF; cdr3_nt: TGTGCCAGCAGCTTGAGTGCAGAACATGGGAGTCAGCCCCAGCATTTT
v_call: TRBV18; d_call: TRBD2; clone_size: -; j_call: TRBJ2-5; cdr3_aa: CASSPSGGAGETQYF; cdr3_nt: TGTGCCAGCTCTCCAAGCGGGGGGGCTGGAGAGACCCAGTACTTC
v_call: TRBV27; d_call: -; clone_size: -; j_call: TRBJ1-1; cdr3_aa: CASSSVPGHEAFF; cdr3_nt: TGTGCCAGCAGTTCCGTCCCCGGACACGAAGCTTTCTTT